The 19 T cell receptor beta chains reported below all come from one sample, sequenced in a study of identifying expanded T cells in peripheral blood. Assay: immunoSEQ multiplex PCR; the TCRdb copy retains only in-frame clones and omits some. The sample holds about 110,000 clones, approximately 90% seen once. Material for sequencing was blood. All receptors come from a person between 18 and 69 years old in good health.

In nucleotides, the CDR3 is TGTGCCAGCAGCTTACGACAGGGGCGGGGAGAGACCCAGTACTTC. This encodes CASSLRQGRGETQYF. The chain uses TRBV7-8 and TRBJ2-5; the match to TRBD1 covers 8 bases. Germline V gene sequence: CDR1 SGHVS, CDR2 FQNEAQ. CDR3 size: 15 residues. The V segment lost 2 bases and the J segment 4 bases; nucleotides outside the gene matches: 6.

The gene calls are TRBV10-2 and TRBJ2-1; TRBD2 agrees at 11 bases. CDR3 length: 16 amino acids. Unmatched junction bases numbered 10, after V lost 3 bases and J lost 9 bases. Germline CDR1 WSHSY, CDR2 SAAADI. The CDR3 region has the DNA TGCGCCAGCAGTGAACCTAGCGGGGGGCCTTCGGGTGAGCAGTTCTTC. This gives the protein CASSEPSGGPSGEQFF.

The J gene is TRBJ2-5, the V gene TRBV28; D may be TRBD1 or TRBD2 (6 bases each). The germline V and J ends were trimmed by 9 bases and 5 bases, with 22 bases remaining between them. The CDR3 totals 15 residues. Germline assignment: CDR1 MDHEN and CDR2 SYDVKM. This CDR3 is CASSLPDGGRETQYF. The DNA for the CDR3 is TGTGCCAGTAGTCTCCCCGACGGGGGCCGGGAGACCCAGTACTTC.

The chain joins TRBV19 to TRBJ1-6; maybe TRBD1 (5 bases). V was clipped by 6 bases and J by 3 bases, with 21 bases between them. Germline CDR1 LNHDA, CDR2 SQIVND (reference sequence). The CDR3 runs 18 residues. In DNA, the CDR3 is TGTGCCAGTAGCCTTTCTCCTAACAGGTTCGGCTATAATTCACCCCTCCACTTT. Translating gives CASSLSPNRFGYNSPLHF.

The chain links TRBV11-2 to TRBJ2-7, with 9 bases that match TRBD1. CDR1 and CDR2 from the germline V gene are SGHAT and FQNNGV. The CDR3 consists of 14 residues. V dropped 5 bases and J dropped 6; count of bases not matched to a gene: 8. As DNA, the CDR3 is TGTGCCAGCAGCAAGGACAGGGGAGTAGGCGAGCAGTACTTC. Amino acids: CASSKDRGVGEQYF.

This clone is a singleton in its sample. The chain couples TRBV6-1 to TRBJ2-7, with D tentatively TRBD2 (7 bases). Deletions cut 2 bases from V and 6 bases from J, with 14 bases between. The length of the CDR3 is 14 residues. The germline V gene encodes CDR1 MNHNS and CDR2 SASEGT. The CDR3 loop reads CASSETVGGREQYF. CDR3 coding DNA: TGTGCCAGCAGTGAAACGGTCGGGGGGCGCGAGCAGTACTTC.

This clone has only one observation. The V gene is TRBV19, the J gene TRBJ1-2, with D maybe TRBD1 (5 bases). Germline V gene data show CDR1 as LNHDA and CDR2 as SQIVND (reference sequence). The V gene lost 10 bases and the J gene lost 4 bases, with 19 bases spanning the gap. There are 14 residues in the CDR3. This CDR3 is CAIKVGTYPYGYTF. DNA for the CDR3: TGTGCCATAAAGGTTGGGACCTACCCCTATGGCTACACCTTC.

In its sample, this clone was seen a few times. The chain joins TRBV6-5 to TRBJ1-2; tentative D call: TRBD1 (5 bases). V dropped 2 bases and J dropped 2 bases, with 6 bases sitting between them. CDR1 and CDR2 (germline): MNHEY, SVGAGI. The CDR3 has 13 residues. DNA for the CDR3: TGTGCCAGCAGTTACCGGGACAACTATGGCTACACCTTC. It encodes CASSYRDNYGYTF.

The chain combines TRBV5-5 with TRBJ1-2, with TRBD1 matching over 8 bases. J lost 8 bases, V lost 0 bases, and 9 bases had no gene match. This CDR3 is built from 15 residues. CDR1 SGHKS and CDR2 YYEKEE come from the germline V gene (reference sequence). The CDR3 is CASSLVWTGLLGYTF. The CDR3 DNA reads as TGTGCCAGCAGCTTGGTTTGGACAGGGTTACTAGGCTACACCTTC. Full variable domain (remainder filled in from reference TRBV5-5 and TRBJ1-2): DAGVTQSPTHLIKTRGQQVTLRCSPISGHKSVSWYQQVLGQGPQFIFQYYEKEERGRGNFPDRFSARQFPNYSSELNVNALLLGDSALYLCASSLVWTGLLGYTFGSGTRLTVV.

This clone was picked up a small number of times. The chain's CDR3 is CASSEESYEQYF. CDR3 in DNA: TGTGCCAGCAGTGAAGAGTCCTACGAGCAGTACTTC. The rearrangement links TRBV2 to TRBJ2-7; D gene uncertain. The V and J ends lost 1 base and 1 base respectively, with 2 bases between them. This CDR3 has 12 residues. Per germline, CDR1 SNHLY and CDR2 FYNNEI.

The DNA for the CDR3 is TGCGCCAGCATGGCGACGAGCTCCTACAATGAGCAGTTCTTC. This gives the protein CASMATSSYNEQFF. The chain links TRBV23-1 to TRBJ2-1; D remains unclear. TRBV23-1 is an open reading frame, and its role is uncertain. The V end was cut by 7 bases, the J end by 0 bases, with 10 bases between. CDR3 length: 14 amino acids.

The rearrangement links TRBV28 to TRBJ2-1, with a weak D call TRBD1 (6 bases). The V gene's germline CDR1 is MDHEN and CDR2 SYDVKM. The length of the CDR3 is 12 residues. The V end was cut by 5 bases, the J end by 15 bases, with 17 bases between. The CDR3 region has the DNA TGTGCCAGCAGTATACAGGGATATGCGGGGTTCTTC. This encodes CASSIQGYAGFF.

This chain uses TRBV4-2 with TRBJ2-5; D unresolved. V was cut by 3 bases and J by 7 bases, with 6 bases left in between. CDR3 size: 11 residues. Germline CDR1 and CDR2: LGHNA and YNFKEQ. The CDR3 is CASSHSGTQYF. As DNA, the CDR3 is TGTGCCAGCAGCCATTCCGGGACCCAGTACTTC.

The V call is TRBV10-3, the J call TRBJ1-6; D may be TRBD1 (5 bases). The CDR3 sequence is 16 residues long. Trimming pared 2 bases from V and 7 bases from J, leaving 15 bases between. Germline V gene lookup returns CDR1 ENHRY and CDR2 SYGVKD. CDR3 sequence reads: CAISEPAGWGNSPLHF. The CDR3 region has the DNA TGTGCCATCAGTGAGCCGGCCGGGTGGGGGAATTCACCCCTCCACTTT.

Here the CDR3 reads CASSQPGFNYGYTF. DNA for the CDR3: TGCGCCAGCAGCCAACCAGGGTTTAACTATGGCTACACCTTC. This chain connects TRBV4-3 to TRBJ1-2; tentative D call: TRBD1 (5 bases). Germline lookup yields CDR1 LGHNA and CDR2 YSLEER. This CDR3 comprises 14 residues. V was clipped by 2 bases and J by 1 base, with 8 bases between them.

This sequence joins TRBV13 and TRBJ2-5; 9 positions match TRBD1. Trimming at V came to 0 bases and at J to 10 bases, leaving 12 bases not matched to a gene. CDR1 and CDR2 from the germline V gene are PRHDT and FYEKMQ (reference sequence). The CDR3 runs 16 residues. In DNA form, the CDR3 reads TGTGCCAGCAGCTTAGGCCTTGGACAGGGGACAGGAGACCAGTACTTC. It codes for CASSLGLGQGTGDQYF.

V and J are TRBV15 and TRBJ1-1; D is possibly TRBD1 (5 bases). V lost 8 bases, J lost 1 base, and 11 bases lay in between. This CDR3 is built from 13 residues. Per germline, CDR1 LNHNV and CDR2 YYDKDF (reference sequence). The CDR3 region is CATASTENTEAFF. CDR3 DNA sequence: TGTGCCACCGCCTCGACAGAGAACACTGAAGCTTTCTTT. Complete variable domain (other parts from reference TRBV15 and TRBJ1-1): DAMVIQNPRYQVTQFGKPVTLSCSQTLNHNVMYWYQQKSSQAPKLLFHYYDKDFNNEADTPDNFQSRRPNTSFCFLDIRSPGLGDTAMYLCATASTENTEAFFGQGTRLTVV.

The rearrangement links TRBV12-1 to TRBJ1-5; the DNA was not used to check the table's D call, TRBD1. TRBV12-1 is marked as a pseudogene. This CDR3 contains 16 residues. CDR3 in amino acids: CASSCRQDPSNQPQHF. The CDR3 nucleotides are TGTGCCAGCAGCTGCCGACAGGACCCTAGCAATCAGCCCCAGCATTTT.

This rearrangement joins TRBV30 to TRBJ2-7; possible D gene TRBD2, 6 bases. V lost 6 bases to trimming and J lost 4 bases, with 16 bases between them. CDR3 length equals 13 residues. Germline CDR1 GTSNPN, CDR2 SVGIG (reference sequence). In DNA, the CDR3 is TGTGCCTGCCCCTGGAGGGGCCGGTACGAGCAGTACTTC. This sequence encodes CACPWRGRYEQYF. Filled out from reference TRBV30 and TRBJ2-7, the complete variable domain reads SQTIHQWPATLVQPVGSPLSLECTVEGTSNPNLYWYRQAAGRGLQLLFYSVGIGQISSEVPQNLSASRPQDRQFILSSKKLLLSDSGFYLCACPWRGRYEQYFGPGTRLTVT.